This T cell receptor beta chain stems from a study of T cells in Graves' hyperthyroidism and ophthalmopathy. Notes on the study in general: In validation, the model predicted ophthalmopathy. These predictions came a median about 6.8 months before onset.

Exclusion of patients followed from uncontrolled infection, other autoimmune disease, pregnancy or lactation. Clinical symptoms, serum thyroxine and TRAb, thyroid ultrasound and orbital computed tomography together formed the diagnostic basis. From RNA transcripts, TCR beta CDR3 regions were amplified. The TCR CDR3 was amplified in a first-round RT-PCR using the HTBI primer set. TCRdb passed the multiplex PCR reads through MiXCR, listing each CDR3 protein once. The sample lists 450,000 to 700,000 distinct CDR3 sequences; under 60% were seen once. This CDR3 comprises 14 residues. Per germline, CDR1 SGHRS and CDR2 YFSETQ. Trimming took off 7 bases at V and 5 bases at J, with 15 bases between the two ends. Regarding this clonotype: Its antigen is as yet unknown. It may be a read error: a sequence one base away is much more abundant.

The specimen was peripheral blood or thyroid tissue (not recorded which). The rearrangement links TRBV5-1 to TRBJ1-4; D is possibly TRBD1 (6 bases). This clonotype was obtained from an adult woman with Graves' disease, either hyperthyroidism or ophthalmopathy (not recorded which). CDR3 coding DNA: TGCGCCAGCCGCAAGGGACACCAGAATGAAAAACTGTTTTTT. Protein: CASRKGHQNEKLFF.